The 28 T cell receptor beta chains presented below share a single source sample, sequenced in a study of blood T cell repertoires in COVID-19. Profiled with immunoSEQ multiplex PCR; TCRdb holds only in-frame clones, not every one. The sample contains 250,000 or so clones, 85% to 90% of which appear only once. Sequencing was performed on peripheral blood. These receptor sequences come from a woman between 35 and 50 years old who had recovered from COVID-19.

The chain joins TRBV7-8 to TRBJ2-1, with a weak D call TRBD2 (5 bases). The V gene lost 6 bases and the J gene lost 9 bases, with 18 bases spanning the gap. Germline loops: CDR1 SGHVS, CDR2 FQNEAQ. The length of the CDR3 is 14 residues. CDR3 nucleotides: TGTGCCAGCAGTCTCCCCCCAAGGGCGGGTGAGCAGTTCTTC. It codes for CASSLPPRAGEQFF. Combining the CDR3 with reference TRBV7-8 and TRBJ2-1 gives the whole variable domain GAGVSQSPRYKVAKRGQDVALRCDPISGHVSLFWYQQALGQGPEFLTYFQNEAQLDKSGLPSDRFFAERPEGSVSTLKIQRTQQEDSAVYLCASSLPPRAGEQFFGPGTRLTVL.

This clone was recorded once. The rearrangement links TRBV19 to TRBJ1-1; 9 bases line up with TRBD1. Germline values: CDR1 LNHDA, CDR2 SQIVND (reference sequence). Losses at the gene ends were 9 bases for V and 8 bases for J; bases not matched to a gene: 13. The CDR3 consists of 14 residues. CDR3 loop: CASFPWTGALEAFF. The CDR3 nucleotides read TGTGCCAGCTTTCCCTGGACAGGGGCACTCGAAGCTTTCTTT.

The chain employs TRBV27 and TRBJ2-4; 10 bases line up with TRBD1. CDR1 MNHEY and CDR2 SMNVEV come from the germline V gene (reference sequence). The CDR3 runs to 14 residues. V shed 6 bases, J shed 6 bases, and the junction held 5 bases outside the gene matches. CDR3 in amino acids: CASSPDRGGNIQYF. The CDR3 coding sequence is TGTGCCAGCAGCCCGGACAGGGGGGGAAACATTCAGTACTTC.

V gene TRBV5-5 combines with J gene TRBJ2-4; D may be TRBD1 (6 bases). CDR3 length equals 17 residues. Looked up from germline, CDR1 is SGHKS and CDR2 is YYEKEE (reference sequence). Between the trimmed V and J ends, which lost 0 bases and 7 bases, there was a span of 20 bases. The CDR3 nucleotides are TGTGCCAGCAGCTTGGGAAACTTAGGGGCAAGGGGGAACATTCAGTACTTC. Protein product: CASSLGNLGARGNIQYF.

V and J are TRBV2 and TRBJ2-2; D may be TRBD1 (6 bases). Per the germline V gene, CDR1 is SNHLY and CDR2 is FYNNEI. The CDR3 covers 16 residues. Trimming pared 7 bases from V and 6 bases from J, leaving 21 bases between. The CDR3 DNA follows: TGTGCCAGCACCCCTCGTCGCAGGGGTTGGGCCGGGGAGCTGTTTTTT. This codes for CASTPRRRGWAGELFF.

The chain joins TRBV5-1 to TRBJ1-6; D remains ambiguous. The CDR3 contains 15 residues. V lost 5 bases and J 9 bases, leaving 18 bases between the germline ends. Germline CDR1 and CDR2: SGHRS and YFSETQ. The CDR3 loop is CASSRRAGVGSPLHF. In DNA form, the CDR3 reads TGCGCCAGCAGTCGGAGGGCGGGCGTGGGTTCACCCCTCCACTTT.

This rearrangement joins TRBV7-8 to TRBJ2-2; 9 bases fit TRBD1. From germline, CDR1 is SGHVS and CDR2 FQNEAQ. Losses at the gene ends were 4 bases for V and 3 bases for J; bases not matched to a gene: 15. The CDR3 contains 19 residues. CDR3 residues: CASSSLTWGRDRDTGELFF. Written as DNA, the CDR3 is TGTGCCAGCAGCTCACTTACCTGGGGCCGGGACAGGGACACCGGGGAGCTGTTTTTT.

The chain is built from TRBV3-1 (or the pseudogene TRBV3-2) and TRBJ2-7, with 8 bases matching TRBD2. The CDR3 extends over 16 amino acids. V was clipped by 0 bases and J by 7 bases; unmatched bases: 11. Germline lookup yields CDR1 LGHDT and CDR2 YNNKEL (reference sequence). The CDR3 sequence is CASSQDIRSGGREQYF. CDR3 coding DNA: TGTGCCAGCAGCCAAGATATACGGAGCGGGGGTAGGGAGCAGTACTTC.

V and J are TRBV7-3 and TRBJ2-4, with D maybe TRBD1 (6 bases). This CDR3 is 13 amino acids long. CDR1 and CDR2 (germline): SGHTA, FQGTGA. V was trimmed by 1 base and J by 9 bases, leaving 10 bases between them. The CDR3 region has the DNA TGTGCCAGCAGCTTAATGGTGGGGGCCATTCAGTACTTC. It translates to CASSLMVGAIQYF.

The chain employs TRBV10-3 and TRBJ2-3; TRBD2 matches at 11 bases. The CDR3 spans 14 residues. CDR1 ENHRY and CDR2 SYGVKD come from the germline V gene. Trimming took 11 bases from V and 1 from J; bases not matched to a gene: 5. DNA of the CDR3: TGTGCCGGGGCGACTAGCGGGGGCACAGATACGCAGTATTTT. Its protein product is CAGATSGGTDTQYF.

The chain couples TRBV30 to TRBJ1-6; D may be TRBD1 (6 bases). This CDR3 contains 14 residues. Germline CDR1 GTSNPN, CDR2 SVGIG (reference sequence). V was clipped by 1 base and J by 10 bases, with 14 bases between them. The CDR3 is CAWSEGGGYSPLHF. The CDR3 DNA sequence: TGTGCCTGGAGTGAAGGGGGGGGGTACTCACCCCTCCACTTT. The whole variable domain, filled in from reference TRBV30 and TRBJ1-6, reads SQTIHQWPATLVQPVGSPLSLECTVEGTSNPNLYWYRQAAGRGLQLLFYSVGIGQISSEVPQNLSASRPQDRQFILSSKKLLLSDSGFYLCAWSEGGGYSPLHFGNGTRLTVT.

V and J are TRBV9 and TRBJ1-1; 8 bases align to TRBD1. The germline CDR1 and CDR2 sequences are SGDLS and YYNGEE. The J segment lost 0 bases and the V segment lost 0 bases, leaving 4 bases of the junction unmatched. The CDR3 runs 16 residues. CDR3 nucleotide sequence: TGTGCCAGCAGCGTAGTGGGGACAGGAATGAACACTGAAGCTTTCTTT. Translating it yields CASSVVGTGMNTEAFF.

V gene TRBV30 combines with J gene TRBJ1-1; D is unresolved. The V gene lost 8 bases and the J gene lost 1 base, with 8 bases spanning the gap. The CDR3 contains 11 residues. Looked up from germline, CDR1 is GTSNPN and CDR2 is SVGIG (reference sequence). In DNA, the CDR3 is TGTGCCAGCAATAAGAACACTGAAGCTTTCTTT. Translating it yields CASNKNTEAFF.

The chain uses TRBV3-1 (or the pseudogene TRBV3-2) and TRBJ2-7; 9 nucleotides line up with TRBD1. Germline V gene sequence: CDR1 LGHDT, CDR2 YNNKEL (reference sequence). V was clipped by 4 bases and J by 0 bases; unmatched bases: 10. CDR3 size: 17 residues. The CDR3 region has the DNA TGTGCCAGCAGCCTTGCTCCGGGACAGGGAGGCTCCTACGAGCAGTACTTC. It yields the protein CASSLAPGQGGSYEQYF.

This clone was counted between two and nine times. The gene calls are TRBV20-1 and TRBJ2-1, with TRBD1 matching over 8 bases. The V and J ends lost 6 bases and 7 bases, in that order; junction bases with no gene match: 14. The CDR3 runs to 15 residues. In germline, CDR1 is DFQATT, CDR2 SNEGSKA (reference sequence). The CDR3 bases are TGCAGTGCCAGTAGACAGGGGAATCCTCCGAATGAGCAGTTCTTC. It codes for CSASRQGNPPNEQFF.

The V gene is TRBV4-3, the J gene TRBJ2-2; 7 bases align to TRBD1. The trim removed 1 base at V and 3 bases at J, leaving 2 bases unmatched. Germline V CDR1 and CDR2: LGHNA, YSLEER. This CDR3 contains 15 residues. The chain's CDR3 is CASSQATGYTGELFF. CDR3 nucleotides: TGCGCCAGCAGCCAAGCGACAGGGTACACCGGGGAGCTGTTTTTT.

This CDR3 is CASSPGTGERPQHF. The CDR3 DNA reads TGTGCCAGCAGCCCTGGGACAGGGGAAAGGCCCCAGCATTTT. The chain joins TRBV3-1 (or the pseudogene TRBV3-2) to TRBJ1-5; 10 positions match TRBD1. V trimming: 4 bases; J trimming: 9 bases; junction bases outside the gene matches: 6. This CDR3 has 14 residues. CDR1 is LGHDT, CDR2 YNNKEL, per germline (reference sequence).

CDR3 loop: CASSPGGTGELFF. The CDR3 DNA reads TGTGCCAGCAGCCCAGGGGGCACCGGGGAGCTGTTTTTT. The chain joins TRBV6-6 to TRBJ2-2, with TRBD1 matching over 7 bases. Unmatched junction bases numbered 2, after V lost 6 bases and J lost 4 bases. The CDR3 is 13 amino acids. The germline V gene encodes CDR1 MNHNY and CDR2 SVGAGI (reference sequence).

This clone was counted a few times. The chain joins TRBV19 to TRBJ1-5; D perhaps matches TRBD1 (6 bases). Deletions cut 6 bases from V and 5 bases from J, with 17 bases between. CDR3 length equals 15 residues. Per germline, CDR1 LNHDA and CDR2 SQIVND (reference sequence). CDR3 nucleotides: TGTGCCAGTAGGGCCTGGGACAACCCGGATCAGCCCCAGCATTTT. Translating it yields CASRAWDNPDQPQHF.

This clone has just a few counts. The chain recombines TRBV3-1 (or the pseudogene TRBV3-2) with TRBJ1-5, with D tentatively TRBD1 (6 bases). V was shortened by 4 bases and J by 7 bases, with 11 bases between the two germline ends. Germline CDR1 is LGHDT and CDR2 is YNNKEL (reference sequence). The CDR3 consists of 13 residues. The CDR3 spells CASSPETGQPQHF. CDR3 coding DNA: TGTGCCAGCAGCCCTGAAACAGGGCAGCCCCAGCATTTT.

The rearrangement joins TRBV30 to TRBJ2-5, with D possibly matching TRBD1 (5 bases). Looked up from germline, CDR1 is GTSNPN and CDR2 is SVGIG (reference sequence). This CDR3 has 13 amino acids. Trimming cost V 1 base and J 6 bases, with 12 bases left between them. The CDR3 DNA reads TGTGCCTGGAGTGCCAGGGTCGGAAAGACCCAGTACTTC. Translated, it gives CAWSARVGKTQYF.

The CDR3 sequence is CASSLEALANYGYTF. CDR3 in DNA: TGCGCCAGCAGCTTGGAGGCACTAGCTAACTATGGCTACACCTTC. The J gene is TRBJ1-2, the V gene TRBV5-1; unclear D gene. The CDR3 is 15 residues long. With 0 bases removed from V and 0 bases from J, the gap between germline ends came to 9 bases. Germline-derived CDR1 and CDR2 are SGHRS and YFSETQ.

This clone was counted between two and nine times. This chain links TRBV4-3 with TRBJ1-5; maybe TRBD1 (5 bases). The CDR3 spans 16 residues. The V end lost 5 bases, the J end lost 6 bases, and 20 bases lay between the germline ends. Per germline, CDR1 LGHNA and CDR2 YSLEER. The DNA for the CDR3 is TGCGCCAGCAGCTCGTCACTGGCAGGGTCAAGTCAGCCCCAGCATTTT. Amino acid sequence: CASSSSLAGSSQPQHF.

The chain joins TRBV27 to TRBJ1-2; 7 bases are a match to TRBD1. V lost 3 bases to trimming and J lost 4 bases; unmatched junction nucleotides: 11. The CDR3 sequence is 16 residues long. CDR1 MNHEY and CDR2 SMNVEV come from the germline V gene (reference sequence). In DNA, the CDR3 is TGTGCCAGCAGTTTCGTGTTGGACAGGTCGTCCTATGGCTACACCTTC. Its translation is CASSFVLDRSSYGYTF.

This sequence joins TRBV27 and TRBJ1-6; D possibly corresponds to TRBD1 (5 bases). V was pared by 5 bases and J by 6 bases, with 11 bases between. Germline CDR1 is MNHEY and CDR2 is SMNVEV (reference sequence). This CDR3 spans 14 amino acids. The CDR3 loop is CASSLWGTNSPLHF. In nucleotides, the CDR3 is TGTGCCAGCAGTCTCTGGGGCACTAATTCACCCCTCCACTTT.

This chain connects TRBV15 to TRBJ1-4; 10 nucleotides agree with TRBD1. Germline CDR1 is LNHNV and CDR2 is YYDKDF (reference sequence). Unmatched junction bases numbered 8, after V lost 5 bases and J lost 8 bases. This CDR3 comprises 15 residues. CDR3 nucleotides: TGTGCCACCAGCCGAGCCGGGACAGGGGCCGAAAAACTGTTTTTT. It codes for CATSRAGTGAEKLFF.

The gene calls are TRBV30 and TRBJ2-5, with D possibly being TRBD2 (6 bases). The germline CDR1 and CDR2 sequences are GTSNPN and SVGIG (reference sequence). Trimming shortened V by 0 bases and J by 4 bases, and 9 bases separated the two germline ends. The CDR3 is made up of 13 amino acids. This CDR3 is CAWSVMGGETQYF. CDR3 in DNA: TGTGCCTGGAGTGTAATGGGGGGAGAGACCCAGTACTTC.

At least ten counts were recorded for this clone. CDR3 in DNA: TGCGCCAGCAGCCAAATGACAGGGTATCAGCCCCAGCATTTT. This gives the protein CASSQMTGYQPQHF. V and J are TRBV4-1 and TRBJ1-5, with 7 bases fitting TRBD1. The CDR3 extends over 14 amino acids. Losses at the gene ends were 2 bases for V and 5 bases for J; bases not matched to a gene: 3. Looked up from germline, CDR1 is MGHRA and CDR2 is YSYEKL.